This T cell receptor beta chain was observed in a study of shared clonotypes between healthy human individuals. Regarding the study as a whole: In four donors, around 5% of naive CD4 clonotypes appeared in common. Estimated richness was generally greater in naive than memory subsets. The expectation was that sequencing depth would affect clonotype sharing among donors. Tissue TCR repertoires likely differ from these blood-only repertoires.

A single count supports this clone. Its antigen is as yet unknown. As defined, naive CD8 cells were CD45RO-negative and positively selected for CCR7, with terminally differentiated effector memory CD45RA+ cells excluded. Produced via immunoSEQ multiplex PCR; TCRdb's table is partial and in-frame only. The sample shows some 2,100,000 clones, 90% to 95% of them seen only once. CDR1 MGHRA and CDR2 YSYEKL come from the germline V gene. The CDR3 is made up of 17 amino acids. Unmatched junction bases numbered 9, after V lost 0 bases and J lost 5 bases. This chain joins TRBV4-1 and TRBJ2-7; 11 bases line up with TRBD2. The receptor comes from a man aged 18 to 30 in good health. Some clones in this sample may be carry-over from other donors' samples. The sample was naive CD8+ T cells from PBMCs. Written as DNA, the CDR3 is TGCGCCAGCAGCCAAGACATTAGCGGGAGGGTCTTGGACGAGCAGTACTTC. Protein: CASSQDISGRVLDEQYF.